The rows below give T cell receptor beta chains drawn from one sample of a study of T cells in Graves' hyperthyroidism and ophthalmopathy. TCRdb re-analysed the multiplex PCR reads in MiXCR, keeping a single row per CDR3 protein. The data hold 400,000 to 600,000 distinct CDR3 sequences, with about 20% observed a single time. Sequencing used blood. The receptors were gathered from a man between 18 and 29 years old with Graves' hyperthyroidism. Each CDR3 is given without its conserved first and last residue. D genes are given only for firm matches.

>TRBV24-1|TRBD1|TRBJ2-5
ATSDWTGGDETQY
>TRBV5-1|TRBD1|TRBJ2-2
ASSLQGQGAGELF
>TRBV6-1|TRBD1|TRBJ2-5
ASTTPGQSIETQY
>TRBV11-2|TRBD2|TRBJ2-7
ASSSDPRLAGGPNEQY
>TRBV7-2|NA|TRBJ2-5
ASSLGSGIGETQY
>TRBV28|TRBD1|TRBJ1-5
ASSWRQGAPNQPQH
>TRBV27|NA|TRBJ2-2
ASSRQHTGELF
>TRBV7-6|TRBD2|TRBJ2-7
ASSPPSGRAGEQY
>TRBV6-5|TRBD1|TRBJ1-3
ASSYGQGFGNTIY
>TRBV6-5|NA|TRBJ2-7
ASSLPQGQRGNEQY
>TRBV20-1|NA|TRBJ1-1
SAMGPKEAF
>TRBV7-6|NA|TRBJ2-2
ASSPGDPTGELF
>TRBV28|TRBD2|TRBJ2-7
ASSPGTSFSYEQY
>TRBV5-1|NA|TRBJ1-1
ASSLGPRGQTEAF
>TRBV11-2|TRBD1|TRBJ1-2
ASSHGQGNYGYT
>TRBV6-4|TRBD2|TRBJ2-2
ASRGLAGGLNTGELF
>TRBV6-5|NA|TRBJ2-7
ASSYGARLSYEQY
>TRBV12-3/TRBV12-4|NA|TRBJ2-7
ASSLVPSTEQY
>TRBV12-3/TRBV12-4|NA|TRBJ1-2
AQYRADGYT
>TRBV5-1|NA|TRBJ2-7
ASSLGRGGQNEQY
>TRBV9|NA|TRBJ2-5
ASSVWAAQETQY
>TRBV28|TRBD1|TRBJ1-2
ASSSGTALDGYT
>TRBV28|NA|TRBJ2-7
ASSLSHPGTPYEQY
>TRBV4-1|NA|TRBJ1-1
ASSSSKMRNMNTEAF
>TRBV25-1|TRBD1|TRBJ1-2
ASQGAGSGVGYT
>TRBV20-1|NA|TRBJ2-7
SARVDSDSYEQY
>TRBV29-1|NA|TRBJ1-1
SVKIVGNTEAF
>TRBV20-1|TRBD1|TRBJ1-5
SARGLREDRGRGYSNQPQH
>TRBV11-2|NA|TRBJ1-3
ASSFVGGNGNTIY
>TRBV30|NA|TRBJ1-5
AWSVLSNQPQH
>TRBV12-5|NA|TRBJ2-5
ASGPAEGTQETQY
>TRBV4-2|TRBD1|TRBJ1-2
ASSRGWGQTQRAYGYT
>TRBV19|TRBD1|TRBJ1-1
ASSITGGWRSSTEAF
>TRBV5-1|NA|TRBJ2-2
ASTLDGTGELF
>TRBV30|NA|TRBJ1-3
AWSQGTTGNTIY
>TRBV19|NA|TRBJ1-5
ASRGAAGGHSNQPQH
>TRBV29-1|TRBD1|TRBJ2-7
SVEDPWQGALYEQY